The 24 T cell receptor beta chains below come from one sample, sequenced in a study of shared clonotypes between healthy human individuals. Method: immunoSEQ multiplex PCR; TCRdb's copy keeps in-frame clones and lacks some. This table has nearly 1,000,000 clones, 76% appearing once. The sample was memory CD4+ T cells sorted from blood. As for subset: CD45RA-negative fraction. The receptors shown here come from a man between 18 and 29 years old in good health.

The chain combines TRBV25-1 with TRBJ1-1; D is unresolved. Per the germline V gene, CDR1 is MGHDK and CDR2 is SYGVNS. This CDR3 is 14 amino acids long. V was clipped by 1 base and J by 4 bases, with 10 bases between them. DNA of the CDR3: TGTGCCAGCAGTGAATTGGCAGAAGGCACTGAAGCTTTCTTT. Amino acids: CASSELAEGTEAFF.

This chain uses TRBV30 with TRBJ2-7; possible D gene TRBD1, 5 bases. Per germline, CDR1 GTSNPN and CDR2 SVGIG (reference sequence). The CDR3 is 14 residues long. Trimming took 2 bases from V and 6 from J, leaving 17 bases between them. Written as DNA, the CDR3 is TGTGCCTGGAGTTCTACCCCACAGGTCTCCGAGCAGTACTTC. Translated: CAWSSTPQVSEQYF.

V usage is TRBV18 and J usage is TRBJ2-6; D is undetermined. CDR3 length equals 17 residues. Germline assignment: CDR1 KGHSH and CDR2 LQKENI. V was shortened by 6 bases and J by 4 bases, with 19 bases between the two germline ends. The CDR3 loop reads CASSPPGQTAGANVLTF. CDR3 nucleotide sequence: TGTGCCAGCTCTCCTCCGGGCCAAACAGCCGGGGCCAACGTCCTGACTTTC. The entire variable domain, with the rest obtained from reference TRBV18 and TRBJ2-6, is as follows: NAGVMQNPRHLVRRRGQEARLRCSPMKGHSHVYWYRQLPEEGLKFMVYLQKENIIDESGMPKERFSAEFPKEGPSILRIQQVVRGDSAAYFCASSPPGQTAGANVLTFGAGSRLTVL.

The J gene is TRBJ1-1, the V gene TRBV19, with D possibly being TRBD1 (5 bases). CDR1 LNHDA and CDR2 SQIVND come from the germline V gene (reference sequence). V lost 7 bases to trimming and J lost 4 bases, with 13 bases between them. The CDR3 covers 13 residues. CDR3 in amino acids: CASMEGRATEAFF. As DNA, the CDR3 is TGTGCCAGTATGGAGGGCAGGGCCACTGAAGCTTTCTTT.

The chain recombines TRBV19 with TRBJ2-5; 7 nucleotides line up with TRBD2. Trimming cost V 3 bases and J 7 bases; bases outside gene matches: 5. The CDR3 extends over 13 amino acids. In germline, CDR1 is LNHDA, CDR2 SQIVND (reference sequence). DNA for the CDR3: TGTGCCAGTAGTATGCGGGGGATTGGGACCCAGTACTTC. Translation gives CASSMRGIGTQYF. Full variable domain (missing parts from reference TRBV19 and TRBJ2-5): DGGITQSPKYLFRKEGQNVTLSCEQNLNHDAMYWYRQDPGQGLRLIYYSQIVNDFQKGDIAEGYSVSREKKESFPLTVTSAQKNPTAFYLCASSMRGIGTQYFGPGTRLLVL.

The chain is built from TRBV6-6 and TRBJ1-2; D unclear. Germline lookup yields CDR1 MNHNY and CDR2 SVGAGI (reference sequence). The CDR3 is 14 residues long. V was cut by 6 bases and J by 4 bases, with 15 bases left in between. CDR3 residues: CASSKTPGTYGYTF. CDR3 DNA sequence: TGTGCCAGCAGCAAAACGCCAGGAACCTATGGCTACACCTTC.

This clone was counted a single time. The chain recombines TRBV18 with TRBJ2-7, with D hard to call. The V and J ends lost 3 bases and 6 bases respectively, with 9 bases between them. Germline CDR1 KGHSH, CDR2 LQKENI. CDR3 length: 12 amino acids. CDR3 residues: CASSPAGVEQYF. In DNA form, the CDR3 reads TGTGCCAGCTCACCCGCTGGAGTCGAGCAGTACTTC. The variable domain in full, completed from reference TRBV18 and TRBJ2-7, reads NAGVMQNPRHLVRRRGQEARLRCSPMKGHSHVYWYRQLPEEGLKFMVYLQKENIIDESGMPKERFSAEFPKEGPSILRIQQVVRGDSAAYFCASSPAGVEQYFGPGTRLTVT.

The chain has TRBV5-3 and TRBJ1-5; D is ambiguous. TRBV5-3 is an ORF, with its function uncertain. V dropped 0 bases and J dropped 0 bases, with 4 bases sitting between them. This CDR3 has 14 residues. The CDR3 loop reads CARSLANSNQPQHF. The CDR3 bases are TGTGCCAGAAGCTTGGCAAATAGCAATCAGCCCCAGCATTTT.

The chain carries TRBV27 and TRBJ1-5, with 7 bases aligning to TRBD1. Germline CDR1 reads MNHEY; CDR2 reads SMNVEV (reference sequence). This CDR3 contains 15 residues. V trimming: 7 bases; J trimming: 5 bases; junction bases outside the gene matches: 11. The CDR3 DNA reads as TGTGCCAGCACCCGTTACAGGGGTCAAGATCAGCCCCAGCATTTT. Its protein product is CASTRYRGQDQPQHF.

This rearrangement joins TRBV4-3 to TRBJ1-1, with 7 positions matching TRBD1. J lost 1 base, V lost 0 bases, and 11 bases had no gene match. Germline values: CDR1 LGHNA, CDR2 YSLEER. This CDR3 region has 18 residues. The CDR3: CASSQEVVVAGGNTEAFF. In nucleotides, the CDR3 is TGCGCCAGCAGCCAAGAAGTCGTGGTGGCAGGGGGGAACACTGAAGCTTTCTTT.

V usage is TRBV25-1 and J usage is TRBJ2-7; 8 bases are shared with TRBD2. J was trimmed by 3 bases and V by 6 bases; bases with no gene match: 7. The germline gives CDR1 MGHDK, CDR2 SYGVNS. This CDR3 has 14 residues. CDR3 DNA sequence: TGTGCCAGCAGAGAAAGCGGGAGAAACTACGAGCAGTACTTC. It codes for CASRESGRNYEQYF.

As regards this clone: A far larger clone lies a single base away; this is likely a read error. CDR3 region: CASSERTYEQYF. The CDR3 nucleotides are TGTGCCAGCAGTGAAAGAACCTACGAGCAGTACTTC. This sequence joins TRBV6-1 and TRBJ2-7; unclear D gene. V dropped 2 bases and J dropped 2 bases, with 4 bases sitting between them. Germline-derived CDR1 and CDR2 are MNHNS and SASEGT. The CDR3 consists of 12 residues.

The gene calls are TRBV25-1 and TRBJ1-5, with TRBD1 as a possible D gene (5 bases). The germline V gene encodes CDR1 MGHDK and CDR2 SYGVNS. V was trimmed by 0 bases and J by 4 bases, leaving 16 bases between them. This CDR3 contains 17 residues. DNA for the CDR3: TGTGCCAGCAGTGAATACAAGGGACGGGAGCTGAATCAGCCCCAGCATTTT. This gives the protein CASSEYKGRELNQPQHF.

This clone came up a few times. The chain combines TRBV6-4 with TRBJ1-5; TRBD1 matches at 7 bases. Germline V gene lookup returns CDR1 MRHNA and CDR2 SNTAGT. The CDR3 has 15 amino acids. The V segment lost 10 bases and the J segment 0 bases; nucleotides outside the gene matches: 9. This chain's CDR3 is CATVAGQLSNQPQHF. The CDR3 DNA is TGTGCCACCGTCGCGGGACAGCTTAGCAATCAGCCCCAGCATTTT.

This clone was observed a handful of times. This sequence joins TRBV10-3 and TRBJ1-1, with D uncertain. V lost 7 bases and J lost 3, with 15 bases in between. CDR3 length: 14 amino acids. Germline V gives CDR1 ENHRY, CDR2 SYGVKD. CDR3 bases: TGTGCCATCACCATCTCGGGGAGTGACACTGAAGCTTTCTTT. The encoded protein is CAITISGSDTEAFF.

The V gene is TRBV7-9, the J gene TRBJ1-4, with D unclear. Germline CDR1 reads SEHNR; CDR2 reads FQNEAQ (reference sequence). The CDR3 extends over 15 amino acids. Trimming left V 4 bases short and J 0 bases short, with 9 bases between. CDR3 DNA: TGTGCCAGCAGCTATCGAATGTCAACTAATGAAAAACTGTTTTTT. It yields the protein CASSYRMSTNEKLFF.

The table lists this clone with many counts. The rearrangement joins TRBV5-6 to TRBJ1-4, with 7 bases lining up with TRBD1. The germline V gene encodes CDR1 SGHDT and CDR2 YYEEEE. J lost 2 bases, V lost 2 bases, and 6 bases had no gene match. The CDR3 consists of 16 residues. This CDR3 reads CASSFNQGGTNEKLFF. In nucleotides, the CDR3 is TGTGCCAGCAGCTTCAATCAGGGGGGGACTAATGAAAAACTGTTTTTT.

This chain links TRBV10-3 with TRBJ2-1; 8 nucleotides match TRBD2. Germline V gene lookup returns CDR1 ENHRY and CDR2 SYGVKD. V dropped 4 bases and J dropped 5; count of bases not matched to a gene: 10. The CDR3 runs to 16 residues. The CDR3, as DNA: TGTGCCATCAGTGTCGGGGTAGCGGGGACTAACAATGAGCAGTTCTTC. Its protein product is CAISVGVAGTNNEQFF.

V and J are TRBV29-1 and TRBJ1-4; 9 nucleotides line up with TRBD1. V lost 3 bases, J lost 7 bases, and 6 bases stayed unmatched. CDR1 is SQVTM and CDR2 is ANQGSEA in the germline V gene. This CDR3 has 14 amino acids. The DNA for the CDR3 is TGCAGCGTTGACAGGACAGGGGCAAGTGAAAAACTGTTTTTT. Translating gives CSVDRTGASEKLFF.

The chain recombines TRBV5-4 with TRBJ2-5, with TRBD2 identical over 11 bases. V dropped 0 bases and J dropped 5; count of bases not matched to a gene: 6. The CDR3 has 16 amino acids. Germline V gene data show CDR1 as SGHNT and CDR2 as YYREEE (reference sequence). This CDR3 reads CASSLEGSGGVETQYF. As DNA, the CDR3 is TGTGCCAGCAGCTTGGAAGGTAGCGGGGGGGTGGAGACCCAGTACTTC.

This clone was recorded many times. Other DNA sequences from this sample encode an identical CDR3 as well. The V and J genes are TRBV7-2 and TRBJ2-5; 8 bases match TRBD1. Germline V gene sequence: CDR1 SGHTA, CDR2 FQGNSA. This CDR3 has 14 amino acids. J lost 2 bases, V lost 2 bases, and 1 base had no gene match. The CDR3 is CASSLNRGQETQYF. The DNA of the CDR3 is TGTGCCAGCAGCTTAAACAGGGGGCAAGAGACCCAGTACTTC.

The chain carries TRBV30 and TRBJ1-1; D is possibly TRBD1 (5 bases). Trimming left V 4 bases short and J 4 bases short, with 13 bases between. The V gene's germline CDR1 is GTSNPN and CDR2 SVGIG (reference sequence). This CDR3 spans 13 amino acids. This CDR3 reads CAWNSQGGTEAFF. CDR3 nucleotides: TGTGCCTGGAACTCGCAGGGCGGCACTGAAGCTTTCTTT.

The sample holds a few counts of this clone. The chain carries TRBV5-4 and TRBJ1-3, with TRBD1 matching over 10 bases. Looked up from germline, CDR1 is SGHNT and CDR2 is YYREEE (reference sequence). This CDR3 spans 18 amino acids. J gave up 9 bases and V 0 bases, and 15 bases lay outside the gene matches. CDR3 bases: TGTGCCAGCAGCTTGGGGTCCCCGACAGGGGGCATAGGGAGCACCATATATTTT. Translating it yields CASSLGSPTGGIGSTIYF.

This rearrangement joins TRBV28 to TRBJ2-4; 7 bases align to TRBD1. Germline CDR1 and CDR2: MDHEN and SYDVKM. Trimming took 9 bases from V and 9 from J; bases not matched to a gene: 11. The CDR3 extends over 13 amino acids. DNA for the CDR3: TGTGCCAGTAAGGGGGCTGGAGTGGGCATTCAGTACTTC. It yields the protein CASKGAGVGIQYF. The full variable domain, with the rest looked up from reference TRBV28 and TRBJ2-4, is DVKVTQSSRYLVKRTGEKVFLECVQDMDHENMFWYRQDPGLGLRLIYFSYDVKMKEKGDIPEGYSVSREKKERFSLILESASTNQTSMYLCASKGAGVGIQYFGAGTRLSVL.